This note documents a single T cell receptor (beta chain) sequence. Its antigen is not identified. The sample belongs to a study of cytomegalovirus exposure and HLA in healthy donors. At the level of the study: Prior work identified more than 90 million unique TCR beta sequences in around 170 million T cells.

It was with 60 Vbeta and 13 Jbeta primers that the PCR ran. Method: immunoSEQ multiplex PCR; TCRdb's copy keeps in-frame clones and lacks some. This repertoire shows about 94,000 clones, roughly 77% found once; its top ten account for about a tenth. Points from the study as a whole: Association with HLA alleles at 0.05 false discovery rate was found for 16,951 TCR beta sequences in a later analysis. Rare TCR sequences dominated, though some public TCRs recurred in many donors.

This CDR3 has 11 amino acids. V was cut by 4 bases and J by 2 bases, with 2 bases left in between. Germline CDR1 reads SEHNR; CDR2 reads FQNEAQ (reference sequence). Sequenced input: PBMCs. The clonotype originates from a human donor in good health. The genes are TRBV7-9 and TRBJ2-5; D not resolved. Written as DNA, the CDR3 is TGTGCCAGCAGCTCACAAGAGACCCAGTACTTC. It is translated as CASSSQETQYF.